These 29 T cell receptor beta chains came from one sample sequenced in a study of T cells in Graves' hyperthyroidism and ophthalmopathy. From RNA transcripts, TCR beta CDR3 regions were amplified. HTBI primers were the set used in a first-round RT-PCR of the TCR CDR3. TCRdb recomputed calls from the multiplex PCR reads with MiXCR, one row per CDR3 protein. The data show about 290,000 distinct CDR3 sequences, with approximately 14% seen just once and approximately 7.9% held by the top ten. The sample was blood. The source is a middle-aged woman with Graves' hyperthyroidism.

This clonotype came up a few times. The V call is TRBV19, the J call TRBJ1-2; a possible D gene is TRBD1 (5 bases). Germline V CDR1 and CDR2: LNHDA, SQIVND (reference sequence). This CDR3 contains 13 residues. V lost 5 bases, J lost 8 bases, and 15 bases lay in between. CDR3 residues: CASSWGPHRGYTF. DNA for the CDR3: TGTGCCAGTAGTTGGGGCCCCCATAGGGGCTACACCTTC.

Turning to this clonotype: This may come from a read error, since a much larger clone is one base off. The chain employs TRBV10-3 and TRBJ2-4; 9 bases map to TRBD2. Germline trimming cut 10 bases from V and 8 bases from J; bases unmatched to any gene: 12. There are 14 residues in the CDR3. CDR1 ENHRY and CDR2 SYGVKD come from the germline V gene. CDR3 residues: CAKTSGAFEHIQYF. The DNA for the CDR3 is TGTGCCAAGACTAGCGGAGCCTTCGAGCACATTCAGTACTTC.

This clonotype was counted at least ten times. This sequence joins TRBV7-3 and TRBJ1-1; D unresolved. The germline gives CDR1 SGHTA, CDR2 FQGTGA. V was clipped by 1 base and J by 3 bases, with 15 bases between them. The CDR3 covers 16 residues. CDR3 in DNA: TGTGCCAGCAGCTTAATCGGAAATCTCCGTTACACTGAAGCTTTCTTT. Its protein product is CASSLIGNLRYTEAFF.

This clonotype was found many times. J is TRBJ2-4 and V is TRBV28, with D perhaps matching TRBD1 (6 bases). CDR3 length: 16 amino acids. Between the trimmed V and J ends, which lost 2 bases and 1 base, there was a span of 12 bases. The germline V gene encodes CDR1 MDHEN and CDR2 SYDVKM. The chain's CDR3 is CASSLLGRGAKNIQYF. CDR3 bases: TGTGCCAGCAGTTTACTTGGCAGGGGTGCCAAAAACATTCAGTACTTC. The full variable domain, rest sourced from reference TRBV28 and TRBJ2-4, is DVKVTQSSRYLVKRTGEKVFLECVQDMDHENMFWYRQDPGLGLRLIYFSYDVKMKEKGDIPEGYSVSREKKERFSLILESASTNQTSMYLCASSLLGRGAKNIQYFGAGTRLSVL.

This clonotype was seen at least ten times. The CDR3 coding sequence is TGTGCCAGCAGCTTACCTACTCGTCACAGGGGGCGAGATCAGCCCCAGCATTTT. It specifies CASSLPTRHRGRDQPQHF. The chain carries TRBV7-8 and TRBJ1-5; 9 positions match TRBD1. Looked up from germline, CDR1 is SGHVS and CDR2 is FQNEAQ. The CDR3 extends over 18 amino acids. The ends lost 2 bases at V and 5 bases at J; junction bases unmatched: 13. Using reference TRBV7-8 and TRBJ1-5 for the parts outside the CDR3, the full variable domain is GAGVSQSPRYKVAKRGQDVALRCDPISGHVSLFWYQQALGQGPEFLTYFQNEAQLDKSGLPSDRFFAERPEGSVSTLKIQRTQQEDSAVYLCASSLPTRHRGRDQPQHFGDGTRLSIL.

This clonotype has at least ten counts. This chain uses TRBV5-1 with TRBJ1-2, with a possible D match to TRBD1 (5 bases). The CDR3 totals 14 residues. Germline V lookup: CDR1 SGHRS, CDR2 YFSETQ. V gave up 4 bases and J gave up 1 base, with 11 bases separating them. The CDR3 loop is CASSPDINNYGYTF. CDR3 DNA: TGCGCCAGCAGCCCGGACATAAATAACTATGGCTACACCTTC. Full variable domain (missing parts from reference TRBV5-1 and TRBJ1-2): KAGVTQTPRYLIKTRGQQVTLSCSPISGHRSVSWYQQTPGQGLQFLFEYFSETQRNKGNFPGRFSGRQFSNSRSEMNVSTLELGDSALYLCASSPDINNYGYTFGSGTRLTVV.

This clonotype was seen ten or more times. The rearrangement uses TRBV12-3 or TRBV12-4 and TRBJ2-7, with D possibly being TRBD2 (5 bases). CDR3 length: 15 amino acids. V gave up 3 bases and J gave up 7 bases, with 19 bases separating them. The CDR3 loop is CASSFDAVARGEQYF. In DNA form, the CDR3 reads TGTGCCAGCAGTTTTGATGCTGTGGCTCGCGGGGAGCAGTACTTC.

This chain uses TRBV5-1 with TRBJ2-3, with 8 positions matching TRBD2. Per the germline V gene, CDR1 is SGHRS and CDR2 is YFSETQ. There are 14 residues in the CDR3. The V gene end was trimmed by 4 bases and the J gene end by 6 bases; junction bases not matched to a gene: 7. As DNA, the CDR3 is TGCGCCAGCAGCCCGGGGACTAGTCCCGATACGCAGTATTTT. It yields the protein CASSPGTSPDTQYF.

This clonotype was observed at least ten times. J is TRBJ1-1 and V is TRBV20-1; a weak D match, TRBD1 (5 bases). Germline V gene sequence: CDR1 DFQATT, CDR2 SNEGSKA (reference sequence). The CDR3 has 14 amino acids. The V end lost 3 bases, the J end lost 5 bases, and 16 bases lay between the germline ends. Here the CDR3 reads CSARQSGKWTEAFF. CDR3 DNA: TGCAGTGCTAGGCAGTCAGGGAAGTGGACTGAAGCTTTCTTT.

Details on this clonotype: A read error is possible here, since a much larger clone lies one base away. The chain employs TRBV20-1 and TRBJ1-1; D call uncertain. V was clipped by 2 bases and J by 4 bases, with 11 bases between them. Germline CDR1 DFQATT, CDR2 SNEGSKA (reference sequence). This CDR3 spans 13 amino acids. CDR3 nucleotide sequence: TGCAGTGCTAGAAGGTACATGGGCACTGAAGCTTTCTTT. Encoded protein: CSARRYMGTEAFF.

At least ten counts were recorded for this clonotype. J is TRBJ1-1 and V is TRBV12-3 or TRBV12-4; 7 nucleotides align to TRBD1. There are 14 residues in the CDR3. Unmatched junction bases numbered 6, after V lost 7 bases and J lost 1 base. The CDR3 sequence: CASNLGQSNTEAFF. CDR3 bases: TGTGCCAGCAACCTGGGACAGTCGAACACTGAAGCTTTCTTT.

The V call is TRBV5-5, the J call TRBJ2-7; D is perhaps TRBD2 (5 bases). The V gene's germline CDR1 is SGHKS and CDR2 YYEKEE (reference sequence). The CDR3 has 14 residues. The germline V and J ends were trimmed by 6 bases and 1 base, with 14 bases remaining between them. The CDR3: CASNNLRGSYEQYF. For the CDR3, the DNA is TGTGCCAGCAATAACCTCCGGGGATCCTACGAGCAGTACTTC.

This clonotype appeared many times. This rearrangement joins TRBV7-6 to TRBJ1-1; perhaps TRBD1 as D (6 bases). Trimming left V 7 bases short and J 1 base short, with 22 bases between. Germline assignment: CDR1 SGHVS and CDR2 FNYEAQ. This CDR3 region has 17 residues. The CDR3 reads CASTKSPGHRANTEAFF. CDR3 nucleotides: TGTGCCAGCACCAAATCTCCGGGACATAGGGCGAACACTGAAGCTTTCTTT.

This clonotype came up many times. J is TRBJ2-7 and V is TRBV7-8, with 9 positions matching TRBD1. The CDR3 length is 15 residues. V lost 3 bases and J lost 5; bases outside the gene matches: 8. Germline V gene lookup returns CDR1 SGHVS and CDR2 FQNEAQ. CDR3 amino acids: CASSFPGQGVHEQYF. CDR3 in DNA: TGTGCCAGCAGCTTTCCGGGACAGGGCGTCCACGAGCAGTACTTC.

For this clonotype: A much bigger clone sits one base away, suggesting this may be a read error. The chain employs TRBV7-9 and TRBJ2-1; no clear D gene. CDR3 length: 15 residues. The V and J ends lost 10 bases and 2 bases respectively, with 18 bases between them. The germline V gene has CDR1 SEHNR and CDR2 FQNEAQ (reference sequence). The CDR3 nucleotides read TGTGCCAACACCCCAACTACTCCTACCTACAATGAGCAGTTCTTC. Its protein product is CANTPTTPTYNEQFF. The whole variable domain, remainder taken from reference TRBV7-9 and TRBJ2-1, is DTGVSQNPRHKITKRGQNVTFRCDPISEHNRLYWYRQTLGQGPEFLTYFQNEAQLEKSRLLSDRFSAERPKGSFSTLEIQRTEQGDSAMYLCANTPTTPTYNEQFFGPGTRLTVL.

In this sample, this clonotype turned up many times. The chain joins TRBV20-1 to TRBJ2-7; 8 bases match TRBD2. The CDR3 is made up of 13 amino acids. The J segment lost 5 bases and the V segment lost 0 bases, leaving 3 bases of the junction unmatched. The germline gives CDR1 DFQATT, CDR2 SNEGSKA (reference sequence). CDR3 in DNA: TGCAGTGCTAGAGATTCCGGGAGGGACGAGCAGTACTTC. Encoded protein: CSARDSGRDEQYF.

This clonotype was recorded many times. CDR3 coding DNA: TGCAGCATTAATACGGGGCAGTTAGAGACCCAGTACTTC. It codes for CSINTGQLETQYF. V is TRBV29-1 and J is TRBJ2-5, with D possibly called TRBD1 or TRBD2 (5 bases each). CDR1 is SQVTM and CDR2 is ANQGSEA in the germline V gene. V lost 8 bases and J 4 bases, leaving 17 bases between the germline ends. The CDR3 covers 13 residues.

This clonotype was counted only a few times. The rearrangement joins TRBV6-1 to TRBJ2-1, with D uncertain. The germline V and J ends were trimmed by 6 bases and 5 bases, with 17 bases remaining between them. Germline V CDR1 and CDR2: MNHNS, SASEGT. The CDR3 loop spans 15 amino acids. CDR3 DNA: TGTGCCAGCAGGAGACTGGATGGAGCAAACAATGAGCAGTTCTTC. Protein: CASRRLDGANNEQFF.

This chain links TRBV5-1 with TRBJ2-1; 11 bases fit TRBD2. Germline CDR1 is SGHRS and CDR2 is YFSETQ. This CDR3 comprises 16 residues. Trimming removed 2 bases from V and 8 bases from J; junction bases left unmatched: 9. The CDR3 nucleotides read TGCGCCAGCAGCTTCAGGGCTAGCGGGAGGAGCCATGAGCAGTTCTTC. Its protein is CASSFRASGRSHEQFF. The full variable domain, its missing parts supplied by reference TRBV5-1 and TRBJ2-1, is KAGVTQTPRYLIKTRGQQVTLSCSPISGHRSVSWYQQTPGQGLQFLFEYFSETQRNKGNFPGRFSGRQFSNSRSEMNVSTLELGDSALYLCASSFRASGRSHEQFFGPGTRLTVL.

The chain recombines TRBV15 with TRBJ1-3; D is undetermined. Trimming pared 0 bases from V and 4 bases from J, leaving 4 bases between. CDR1 and CDR2 from the germline V gene are LNHNV and YYDKDF (reference sequence). The CDR3 runs to 13 residues. The chain's CDR3 is CATSRDWGNTIYF. DNA for the CDR3: TGTGCCACCAGCAGAGATTGGGGAAACACCATATATTTT.

The table lists this clonotype with many counts. The J gene is TRBJ1-6, the V gene TRBV6-1; weak D call: TRBD1 (6 bases). Germline CDR1 MNHNS, CDR2 SASEGT. The CDR3 spans 14 residues. V shed 6 bases and J shed 10 bases, with 16 bases lying between them. CDR3: CASSTGPDRSPLHF. The CDR3 DNA is TGTGCCAGCAGCACAGGCCCCGACAGGTCACCCCTCCACTTT.

The chain is built from TRBV15 and TRBJ1-3; D gene unclear. The V and J ends lost 0 bases and 7 bases respectively, with 10 bases between them. The CDR3 totals 14 residues. Germline assignment: CDR1 LNHNV and CDR2 YYDKDF (reference sequence). Written as DNA, the CDR3 is TGTGCCACCAGCAGAGAAAGCCTAGGGAACACCATATATTTT. Amino acid sequence: CATSRESLGNTIYF.

This clonotype was observed at least ten times. J is TRBJ2-1 and V is TRBV10-3, with D maybe TRBD2 (7 bases). V was clipped by 10 bases and J by 9 bases, with 13 bases between them. In germline, CDR1 is ENHRY, CDR2 SYGVKD. The CDR3 is 11 residues long. The DNA for the CDR3 is TGTGCCACAGGGGCGGGAGTTGAGCAGTTCTTC. It is translated as CATGAGVEQFF.

V is TRBV19 and J is TRBJ1-1; D unclear. Trimming pared 2 bases from V and 8 bases from J, leaving 15 bases between. Germline V lookup: CDR1 LNHDA, CDR2 SQIVND (reference sequence). This CDR3 has 14 amino acids. The CDR3 loop is CASSIQWPKEEAFF. Written as DNA, the CDR3 is TGTGCCAGTAGTATACAGTGGCCAAAAGAAGAAGCTTTCTTT.

Many counts were recorded for this clonotype. This chain uses TRBV12-3 or TRBV12-4 with TRBJ1-5, with D unclear. V lost 6 bases and J lost 7, with 10 bases in between. The CDR3 runs 12 residues. The CDR3 sequence is CASSSGFQPQHF. The CDR3 DNA is TGTGCCAGCAGCTCCGGGTTCCAGCCCCAGCATTTT.

This clonotype occurred many times. The J gene is TRBJ2-3, the V gene TRBV5-1; D not certain. Germline values: CDR1 SGHRS, CDR2 YFSETQ. This CDR3 has 14 amino acids. Deletions cut 1 base from V and 3 bases from J, with 9 bases between. The CDR3 nucleotides are TGCGCCAGCAGCTTGCTGGGTAGGACAGATACGCAGTATTTT. Translating it yields CASSLLGRTDTQYF. The complete variable domain, with remaining parts taken from reference TRBV5-1 and TRBJ2-3, reads KAGVTQTPRYLIKTRGQQVTLSCSPISGHRSVSWYQQTPGQGLQFLFEYFSETQRNKGNFPGRFSGRQFSNSRSEMNVSTLELGDSALYLCASSLLGRTDTQYFGPGTRLTVL.

This clonotype has a count of ten or more. The V gene is TRBV9, the J gene TRBJ2-2; possibly TRBD2 for D (6 bases). The CDR3 is made up of 14 amino acids. V gave up 3 bases and J gave up 6 bases, with 12 bases separating them. Germline V gene data show CDR1 as SGDLS and CDR2 as YYNGEE. CDR3 in amino acids: CASSALTSAGELFF. In nucleotides, the CDR3 is TGTGCCAGCAGCGCCCTGACTAGTGCCGGGGAGCTGTTTTTT.

This clonotype was detected ten times or more. This chain joins TRBV5-1 and TRBJ2-3, with 7 bases lining up with TRBD1. The junction had 4 bases not matched to a gene; V was cut back by 4 bases and J by 2 bases. The CDR3 sequence is 14 residues long. Per germline, CDR1 SGHRS and CDR2 YFSETQ. CDR3 loop: CASSRQGTTDTQYF. The CDR3 nucleotides are TGCGCCAGCAGCCGACAGGGAACCACAGATACGCAGTATTTT.

This clonotype has just a few counts. The chain recombines TRBV9 with TRBJ2-1; D is perhaps TRBD2 (5 bases). Trimming left V 0 bases short and J 9 bases short, with 10 bases between. CDR1 and CDR2 from the germline V gene are SGDLS and YYNGEE. The CDR3 totals 13 residues. The CDR3 nucleotides read TGTGCCAGCAGCGTAGCTGCCGGGATTGAGCAGTTCTTC. This translates into CASSVAAGIEQFF.